The 24 T cell receptor beta chains given below trace back to one sample, sequenced in a study of early T cells in non-severe SARS-CoV-2 infection. MiXCR was run by TCRdb on the 5' RACE reads, yielding one entry per CDR3 protein. The sample includes some 45,000 distinct CDR3 sequences, less than 10% of them seen just once. Sequencing was performed on whole blood, taken at baseline. The receptors here all came from an adult who was a healthcare worker with PCR-confirmed SARS-CoV-2 infection or an uninfected control (not recorded which).

This clonotype rates as medium-sized. The J gene is TRBJ2-7, the V gene TRBV7-9; D call uncertain. CDR1 is SEHNR and CDR2 is FQNEAQ in the germline V gene (reference sequence). Trimming removed 2 bases from V and 2 bases from J, with 10 bases in between. The CDR3 sequence is 14 residues long. CDR3 protein: CASSLTDGPYEQYF. The CDR3 DNA reads as TGTGCCAGCAGCTTAACGGACGGCCCCTACGAGCAGTACTTC.

This sequence joins TRBV6-2 or TRBV6-3 and TRBJ2-3, with D maybe TRBD2 (5 bases). The CDR3 is 16 amino acids. CDR1 is MNHEY and CDR2 is SVGEGT in the germline V gene. V was trimmed by 5 bases and J by 3 bases, leaving 18 bases between them. The CDR3: CASSHRRVWGTDTQYF. In nucleotides, the CDR3 is TGTGCCAGCAGTCATCGGCGGGTCTGGGGAACAGATACGCAGTATTTT.

This clonotype was seen many times. This chain joins TRBV12-3 or TRBV12-4 and TRBJ2-1; the D call may be TRBD1 or TRBD2 (5 bases each). This CDR3 spans 12 amino acids. Trimming took off 5 bases at V and 10 bases at J, with 12 bases between the two ends. CDR3 loop: CASSPTGAEQFF. Written as DNA, the CDR3 is TGTGCCAGCAGTCCGACCGGGGCGGAGCAGTTCTTC.

This clonotype was recorded a few times. V and J are TRBV11-2 and TRBJ2-3, with D unresolved. Per germline, CDR1 SGHAT and CDR2 FQNNGV. CDR3 length: 14 residues. Trimming pared 0 bases from V and 2 bases from J, leaving 6 bases between. In DNA form, the CDR3 reads TGTGCCAGCAGCTTAGAGGTTCTCACAGATACGCAGTATTTT. Translation gives CASSLEVLTDTQYF. Full variable domain (rest looked up from reference TRBV11-2 and TRBJ2-3): EAGVAQSPRYKIIEKRQSVAFWCNPISGHATLYWYQQILGQGPKLLIQFQNNGVVDDSQLPKDRFSAERLKGVDSTLKIQPAKLEDSAVYLCASSLEVLTDTQYFGPGTRLTVL.

The chain combines TRBV5-5 with TRBJ1-2, with 9 bases fitting TRBD1. Germline V gene lookup returns CDR1 SGHKS and CDR2 YYEKEE (reference sequence). The CDR3 has 13 amino acids. The junction had 2 bases not matched to a gene; V was cut back by 3 bases and J by 5 bases. CDR3 DNA sequence: TGTGCCAGCAGCTATGGGACAGGGTATGGCTACACCTTC. This translates into CASSYGTGYGYTF.

This clonotype has more than one count but fewer than ten. V is TRBV7-2 and J is TRBJ2-1; no clear D gene. With 0 bases removed from V and 7 bases from J, the gap between germline ends came to 10 bases. CDR3 length equals 14 residues. Germline values: CDR1 SGHTA, CDR2 FQGNSA. The CDR3 spells CASSLASGKNEQFF. The CDR3 DNA reads TGTGCCAGCAGCTTAGCGAGTGGGAAGAATGAGCAGTTCTTC.

The chain joins TRBV10-3 to TRBJ1-1; D may be TRBD1 (5 bases). Germline lookup yields CDR1 ENHRY and CDR2 SYGVKD. V lost 6 bases, J lost 1 base, and 9 bases lay in between. The CDR3 sequence is 13 residues long. Written as DNA, the CDR3 is TGTGCCATCAGCACCGACAGGAACACTGAAGCTTTCTTT. Its translation is CAISTDRNTEAFF.

This clonotype was seen more than once but under ten times. The chain employs TRBV20-1 and TRBJ1-5; 9 bases are a match to TRBD1. Per germline, CDR1 DFQATT and CDR2 SNEGSKA (reference sequence). The CDR3 has 14 residues. V lost 5 bases to trimming and J lost 3 bases; unmatched junction nucleotides: 5. This CDR3 reads CSAAQGAPNQPQHF. The CDR3 DNA is TGCAGTGCTGCACAGGGGGCCCCCAATCAGCCCCAGCATTTT.

J is TRBJ1-2 and V is TRBV6-1; 10 bases are a match to TRBD1. Germline assignment: CDR1 MNHNS and CDR2 SASEGT. This CDR3 contains 13 residues. Trimming took 6 bases from V and 6 from J; bases not matched to a gene: 4. For the CDR3, the DNA is TGTGCCAGCAGGACCGGGACAGGGGATGGCTACACCTTC. It specifies CASRTGTGDGYTF.

The table lists this clonotype with a few counts. This chain connects TRBV7-9 to TRBJ2-5; weak D call: TRBD2 (6 bases). The CDR3 consists of 15 residues. Trimming left V 2 bases short and J 3 bases short, with 13 bases between. Germline CDR1 reads SEHNR; CDR2 reads FQNEAQ (reference sequence). Written as DNA, the CDR3 is TGTGCCAGCAGCTTATATGGAGGGTACGAAGAGACCCAGTACTTC. This encodes CASSLYGGYEETQYF.

V gene TRBV12-3 or TRBV12-4 combines with J gene TRBJ1-5, with D uncertain. The CDR3 sequence is 12 residues long. V lost 5 bases and J lost 2, with 4 bases in between. This chain's CDR3 is CASSLRNQPQHF. CDR3 nucleotides: TGTGCCAGCAGTCTACGCAATCAGCCCCAGCATTTT.

This clonotype appeared a few times. The chain uses TRBV24-1 and TRBJ2-1, with 13 bases lining up with TRBD2. Germline V lookup: CDR1 KGHDR, CDR2 SFDVKD. The junction had 10 bases not matched to a gene; V was cut back by 9 bases and J by 6 bases. This CDR3 spans 16 amino acids. CDR3 in DNA: TGTGCCACCTCCCCCCCCGGGACTAGCGGGGCCAATGAGCAGTTCTTC. Encoded protein: CATSPPGTSGANEQFF.

This chain joins TRBV6-2 or TRBV6-3 and TRBJ1-1, with 7 bases aligning to TRBD1. Germline assignment: CDR1 MNHEY and CDR2 SVGEGT. V trimming: 6 bases; J trimming: 4 bases; junction bases outside the gene matches: 8. The CDR3 totals 14 residues. The CDR3 region is CASRLTGLVTEAFF. Written as DNA, the CDR3 is TGTGCCAGCAGATTGACAGGGTTGGTCACTGAAGCTTTCTTT.

This chain joins TRBV7-3 and TRBJ2-3; 11 bases agree with TRBD2. V was pared by 3 bases and J by 5 bases, with 4 bases of the junction left unmatched. The CDR3 loop spans 15 amino acids. The germline gives CDR1 SGHTA, CDR2 FQGTGA. The CDR3 bases are TGTGCCAGCAGCTTCACTAGCGGGAGAGGAGATACGCAGTATTTT. Amino acids: CASSFTSGRGDTQYF.

This clonotype occurred a few times. The chain has TRBV20-1 and TRBJ2-7; possible D gene TRBD2, 6 bases. Trimming removed 3 bases at V and 5 bases at J, with 14 bases between. The germline gives CDR1 DFQATT, CDR2 SNEGSKA (reference sequence). The CDR3 loop spans 13 amino acids. The CDR3 protein is CSASGLAINEQYF. CDR3 coding DNA: TGCAGTGCTAGCGGTCTAGCGATCAACGAGCAGTACTTC.

This clonotype was seen repeatedly, ten times or more. This chain uses TRBV7-8 with TRBJ2-2, with 8 positions matching TRBD2. Germline V gene data show CDR1 as SGHVS and CDR2 as FQNEAQ. The CDR3 covers 15 residues. With V trimmed by 1 base and J by 4 bases, 2 bases remained unmatched. The CDR3 sequence is CASSLGSGGTGELFF. In nucleotides, the CDR3 is TGTGCCAGCAGCTTAGGCAGCGGGGGCACCGGGGAGCTGTTTTTT. The full variable domain, in which reference TRBV7-8 and TRBJ2-2 provide the parts outside the CDR3, is GAGVSQSPRYKVAKRGQDVALRCDPISGHVSLFWYQQALGQGPEFLTYFQNEAQLDKSGLPSDRFFAERPEGSVSTLKIQRTQQEDSAVYLCASSLGSGGTGELFFGEGSRLTVL.

The rearrangement joins TRBV28 to TRBJ2-5; D gene unclear. The CDR3 runs to 13 residues. Germline CDR1 and CDR2: MDHEN and SYDVKM. Trimming removed 3 bases at V and 5 bases at J, with 10 bases between. The CDR3 protein is CASSLRGQETQYF. CDR3 DNA: TGTGCCAGCAGTTTGAGAGGTCAGGAGACCCAGTACTTC. Full variable domain (remainder filled in from reference TRBV28 and TRBJ2-5): DVKVTQSSRYLVKRTGEKVFLECVQDMDHENMFWYRQDPGLGLRLIYFSYDVKMKEKGDIPEGYSVSREKKERFSLILESASTNQTSMYLCASSLRGQETQYFGPGTRLLVL.

This chain links TRBV5-1 with TRBJ1-3, with no clear D. V was shortened by 4 bases and J by 0 bases, with 11 bases between the two germline ends. This CDR3 region has 15 residues. Germline values: CDR1 SGHRS, CDR2 YFSETQ. The CDR3 nucleotides are TGCGCCAGCAGCCCTCCGTCCTCCTCTGGAAACACCATATATTTT. Protein product: CASSPPSSSGNTIYF.

This clonotype has only a few counts. This rearrangement joins TRBV28 to TRBJ2-7, with 7 nucleotides matching TRBD2. The V segment lost 2 bases and the J segment 2 bases; nucleotides outside the gene matches: 3. The CDR3 spans 14 residues. Germline V gene sequence: CDR1 MDHEN, CDR2 SYDVKM. For the CDR3, the DNA is TGTGCCAGCAGTTTAGGCGGGGGAGCCTACGAGCAGTACTTC. Its protein is CASSLGGGAYEQYF.

This clonotype was picked up many times. The J gene is TRBJ2-7, the V gene TRBV11-2; a weak D match, TRBD2 (6 bases). V was pared by 1 base and J by 3 bases, with 10 bases between. CDR1 SGHAT and CDR2 FQNNGV come from the germline V gene. The CDR3 extends over 14 amino acids. In DNA form, the CDR3 reads TGTGCCAGCAGCTTAGTCCGCGGGAACTACGAGCAGTACTTC. Protein: CASSLVRGNYEQYF.

This clonotype was seen a handful of times. The rearrangement joins TRBV5-4 to TRBJ2-1, with 8 bases fitting TRBD2. V lost 0 bases, J lost 1 base, and 6 bases stayed unmatched. Looked up from germline, CDR1 is SGHNT and CDR2 is YYREEE (reference sequence). The length of the CDR3 is 17 residues. CDR3 bases: TGTGCCAGCAGCTTGGCCCTTAGCGGGAAATCCTACAATGAGCAGTTCTTC. Translated: CASSLALSGKSYNEQFF.

The chain links TRBV7-3 to TRBJ2-2; TRBD1 matches at 8 bases. Trimming cost V 1 base and J 1 base; bases outside gene matches: 2. Germline assignment: CDR1 SGHTA and CDR2 FQGTGA. The CDR3 is 16 residues long. The DNA of the CDR3 is TGTGCCAGCAGCTTAAGAGGGACAGGGAACACCGGGGAGCTGTTTTTT. This translates into CASSLRGTGNTGELFF.

This clonotype was recorded many times. The chain is built from TRBV9 and TRBJ1-6; TRBD1 is a possible D gene (6 bases). From germline, CDR1 is SGDLS and CDR2 YYNGEE. V gave up 2 bases and J gave up 8 bases, with 14 bases separating them. The CDR3 has 15 residues. The CDR3 protein is CASSVKGGDDSPLHF. DNA of the CDR3: TGTGCCAGCAGCGTTAAAGGGGGGGACGATTCACCCCTCCACTTT.

CDR3 in DNA: TGCGCCAGCAGCGCCGGACAGGCCTACTCCTACGAGCAGTACTTC. The encoded protein is CASSAGQAYSYEQYF. The V call is TRBV4-3, the J call TRBJ2-7; 7 bases align to TRBD1. The V gene end was trimmed by 5 bases and the J gene end by 0 bases; junction bases not matched to a gene: 7. The CDR3 has 15 residues. Germline CDR1 reads LGHNA; CDR2 reads YSLEER.